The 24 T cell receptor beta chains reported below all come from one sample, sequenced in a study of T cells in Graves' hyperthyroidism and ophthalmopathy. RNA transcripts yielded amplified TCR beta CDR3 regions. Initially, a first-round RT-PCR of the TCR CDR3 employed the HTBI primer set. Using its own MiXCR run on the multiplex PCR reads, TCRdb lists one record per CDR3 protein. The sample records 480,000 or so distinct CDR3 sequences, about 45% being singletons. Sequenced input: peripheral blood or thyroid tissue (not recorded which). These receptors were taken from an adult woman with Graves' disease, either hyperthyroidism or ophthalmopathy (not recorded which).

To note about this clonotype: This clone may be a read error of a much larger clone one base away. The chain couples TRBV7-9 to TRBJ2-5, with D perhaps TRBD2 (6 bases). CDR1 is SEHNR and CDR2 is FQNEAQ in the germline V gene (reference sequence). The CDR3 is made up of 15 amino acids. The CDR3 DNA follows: TGTGCCAGCAGCCTGATGGGGGGAAACCAAGAGGCCCAGTACTTC. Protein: CASSLMGGNQEAQYF.

The CDR3 DNA reads TGCAGTGCTAAGGACAGGGGGCAGAACACTGAAGCTTTCTTT. This codes for CSAKDRGQNTEAFF. The chain uses TRBV20-1 and TRBJ1-1, with 11 bases that match TRBD1. V shed 4 bases and J 1 base; nucleotides not matched to a gene: 2. The CDR3 sequence is 14 residues long. Per germline, CDR1 DFQATT and CDR2 SNEGSKA (reference sequence).

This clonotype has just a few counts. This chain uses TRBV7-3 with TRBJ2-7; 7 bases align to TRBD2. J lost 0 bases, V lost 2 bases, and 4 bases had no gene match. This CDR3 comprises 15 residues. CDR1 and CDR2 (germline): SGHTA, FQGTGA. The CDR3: CASSLAAGDSYEQYF. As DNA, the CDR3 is TGTGCCAGCAGCTTAGCGGCGGGGGACTCCTACGAGCAGTACTTC.

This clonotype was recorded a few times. The CDR3 DNA sequence: TGTGCCAGCAGCTTCACAAGTAATCAGCCCCAGCATTTT. This sequence encodes CASSFTSNQPQHF. The rearrangement links TRBV7-9 to TRBJ1-5; no firm D call. Germline assignment: CDR1 SEHNR and CDR2 FQNEAQ (reference sequence). V was clipped by 3 bases and J by 4 bases, with 7 bases between them. The CDR3 is 13 residues long. Drawing the rest from reference TRBV7-9 and TRBJ1-5, the complete variable domain is DTGVSQNPRHKITKRGQNVTFRCDPISEHNRLYWYRQTLGQGPEFLTYFQNEAQLEKSRLLSDRFSAERPKGSFSTLEIQRTEQGDSAMYLCASSFTSNQPQHFGDGTRLSIL.

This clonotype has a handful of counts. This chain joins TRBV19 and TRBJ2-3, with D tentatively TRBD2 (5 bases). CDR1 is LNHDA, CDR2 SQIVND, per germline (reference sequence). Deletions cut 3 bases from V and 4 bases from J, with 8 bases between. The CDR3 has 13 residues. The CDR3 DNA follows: TGTGCCAGTAGTATCGGGGTCGCAGATACGCAGTATTTT. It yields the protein CASSIGVADTQYF.

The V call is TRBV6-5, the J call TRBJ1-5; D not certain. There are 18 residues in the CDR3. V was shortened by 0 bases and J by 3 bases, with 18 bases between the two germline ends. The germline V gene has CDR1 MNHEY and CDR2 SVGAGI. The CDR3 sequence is CASSYSMALGVTNQPQHF. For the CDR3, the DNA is TGTGCCAGCAGTTACTCGATGGCCCTGGGAGTTACCAATCAGCCCCAGCATTTT.

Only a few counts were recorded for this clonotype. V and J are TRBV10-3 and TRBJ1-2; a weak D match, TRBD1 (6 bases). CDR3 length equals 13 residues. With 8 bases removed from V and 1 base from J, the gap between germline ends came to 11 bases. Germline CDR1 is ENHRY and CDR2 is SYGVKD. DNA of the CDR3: TGTGCCATCGGACAGCACCTTAACTATGGCTACACCTTC. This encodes CAIGQHLNYGYTF.

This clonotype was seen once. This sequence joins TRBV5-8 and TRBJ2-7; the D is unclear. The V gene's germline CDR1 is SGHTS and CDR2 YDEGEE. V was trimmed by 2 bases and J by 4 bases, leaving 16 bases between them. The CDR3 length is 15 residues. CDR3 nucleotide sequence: TGTGCCAGCAGCTTCCCTTCTCCCCCTTCTTACGAGCAGTACTTC. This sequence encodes CASSFPSPPSYEQYF.

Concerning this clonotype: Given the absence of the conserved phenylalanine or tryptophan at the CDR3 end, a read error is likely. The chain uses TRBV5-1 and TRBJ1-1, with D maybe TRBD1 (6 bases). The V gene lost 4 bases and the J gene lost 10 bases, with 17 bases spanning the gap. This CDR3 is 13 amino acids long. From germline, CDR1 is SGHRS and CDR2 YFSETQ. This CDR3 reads CASSAGRGALAFL. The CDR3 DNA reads TGCGCCAGCAGCGCCGGACGGGGGGCTTTAGCTTTCCTT.

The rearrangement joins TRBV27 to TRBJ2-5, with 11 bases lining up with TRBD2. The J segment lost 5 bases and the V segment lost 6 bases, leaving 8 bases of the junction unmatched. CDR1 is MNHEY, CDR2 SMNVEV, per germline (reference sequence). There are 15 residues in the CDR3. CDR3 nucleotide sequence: TGTGCCAGCAGCGCACTAGCGGGAGTGGTTGAGACCCAGTACTTC. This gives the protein CASSALAGVVETQYF.

CDR3 loop: CASSENLMAEAFF. The CDR3 coding sequence is TGCGCCAGCAGTGAGAACTTAATGGCTGAAGCTTTCTTT. V usage is TRBV10-2 and J usage is TRBJ1-1; unclear D gene. The germline gives CDR1 WSHSY, CDR2 SAAADI. V was cut by 2 bases and J by 6 bases, with 10 bases left in between. This CDR3 contains 13 residues.

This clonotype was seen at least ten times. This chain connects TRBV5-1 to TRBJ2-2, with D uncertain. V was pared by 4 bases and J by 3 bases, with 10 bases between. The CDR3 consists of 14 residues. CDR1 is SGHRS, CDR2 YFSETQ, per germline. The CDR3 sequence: CASSVYADTGELFF. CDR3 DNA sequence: TGCGCCAGCAGCGTGTACGCGGACACCGGGGAGCTGTTTTTT. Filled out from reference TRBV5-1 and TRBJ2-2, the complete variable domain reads KAGVTQTPRYLIKTRGQQVTLSCSPISGHRSVSWYQQTPGQGLQFLFEYFSETQRNKGNFPGRFSGRQFSNSRSEMNVSTLELGDSALYLCASSVYADTGELFFGEGSRLTVL.

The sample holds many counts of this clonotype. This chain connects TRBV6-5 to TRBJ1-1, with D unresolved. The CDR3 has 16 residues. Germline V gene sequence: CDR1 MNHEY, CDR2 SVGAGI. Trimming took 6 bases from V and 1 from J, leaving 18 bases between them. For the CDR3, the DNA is TGTGCCAGCAGCCCCCAGTCCGGGCTGACGAACACTGAAGCTTTCTTT. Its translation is CASSPQSGLTNTEAFF.

Written as DNA, the CDR3 is TGTGCCAGCAGCTCAGTCACTGAGGTAAAGGCTCCTTCCTACGAGCAGTACTTC. Protein product: CASSSVTEVKAPSYEQYF. This chain links TRBV5-6 with TRBJ2-7, with D unresolved. Per germline, CDR1 SGHDT and CDR2 YYEEEE. V dropped 3 bases and J dropped 1 base, with 23 bases sitting between them. The CDR3 loop spans 18 amino acids.

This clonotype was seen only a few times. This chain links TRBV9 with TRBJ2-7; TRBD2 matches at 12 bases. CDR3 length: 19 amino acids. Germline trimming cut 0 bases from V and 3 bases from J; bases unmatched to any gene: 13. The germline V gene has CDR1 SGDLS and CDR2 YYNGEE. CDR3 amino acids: CASSVGASGRAAKGYEQYF. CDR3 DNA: TGTGCCAGCAGCGTAGGGGCTAGCGGGAGGGCCGCGAAGGGCTACGAGCAGTACTTC.

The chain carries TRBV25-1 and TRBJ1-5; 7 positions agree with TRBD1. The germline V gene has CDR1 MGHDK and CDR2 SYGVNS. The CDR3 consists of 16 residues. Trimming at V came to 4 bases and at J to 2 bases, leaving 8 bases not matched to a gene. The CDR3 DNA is TGTGCCAGCAGTGCTAGGGAAACAGGGGGCAATCAGCCCCAGCATTTT. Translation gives CASSARETGGNQPQHF. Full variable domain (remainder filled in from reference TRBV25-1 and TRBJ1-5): EADIYQTPRYLVIGTGKKITLECSQTMGHDKMYWYQQDPGMELHLIHYSYGVNSTEKGDLSSESTVSRIRTEHFPLTLESARPSHTSQYLCASSARETGGNQPQHFGDGTRLSIL.

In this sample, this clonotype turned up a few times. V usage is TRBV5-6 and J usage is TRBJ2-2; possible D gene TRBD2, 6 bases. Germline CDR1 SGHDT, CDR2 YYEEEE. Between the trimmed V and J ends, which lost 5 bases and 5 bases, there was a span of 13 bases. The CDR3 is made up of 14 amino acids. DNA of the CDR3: TGTGCCAGCAGGGCTGGACTAAGAACCGGGGAGCTGTTTTTT. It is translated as CASRAGLRTGELFF.

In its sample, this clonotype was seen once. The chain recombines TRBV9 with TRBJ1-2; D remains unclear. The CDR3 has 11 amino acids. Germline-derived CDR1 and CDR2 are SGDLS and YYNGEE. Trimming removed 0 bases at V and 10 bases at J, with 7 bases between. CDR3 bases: TGTGCCAGCAGCGTAGGTTCGTCCTACACCTTC. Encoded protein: CASSVGSSYTF.

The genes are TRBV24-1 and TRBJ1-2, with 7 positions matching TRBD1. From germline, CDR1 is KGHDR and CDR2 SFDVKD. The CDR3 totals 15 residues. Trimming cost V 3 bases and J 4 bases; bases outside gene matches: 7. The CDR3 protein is CATSDLRQGGYGYTF. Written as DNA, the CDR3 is TGTGCCACCAGTGATCTACGACAGGGCGGCTATGGCTACACCTTC.

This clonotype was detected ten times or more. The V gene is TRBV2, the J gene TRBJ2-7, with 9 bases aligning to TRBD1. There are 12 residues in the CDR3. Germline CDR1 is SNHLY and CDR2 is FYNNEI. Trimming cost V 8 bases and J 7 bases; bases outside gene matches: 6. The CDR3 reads CASRDRVWEQYF. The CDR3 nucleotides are TGTGCCAGCCGGGACAGGGTTTGGGAGCAGTACTTC.

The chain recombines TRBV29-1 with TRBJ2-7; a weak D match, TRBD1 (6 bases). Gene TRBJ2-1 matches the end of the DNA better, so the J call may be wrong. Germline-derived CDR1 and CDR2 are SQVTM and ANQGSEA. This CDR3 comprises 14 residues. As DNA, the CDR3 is TGCAGCGTGCGTCGAGGGGGAGTGAACAATGAGCAGTTCTTC. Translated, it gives CSVRRGGVNNEQFF.

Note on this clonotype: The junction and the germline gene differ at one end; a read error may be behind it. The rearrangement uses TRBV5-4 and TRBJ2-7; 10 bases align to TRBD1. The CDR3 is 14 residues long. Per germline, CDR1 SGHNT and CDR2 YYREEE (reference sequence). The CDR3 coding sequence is TGTGCCAGCATCTTGGGACAGGGGATCTACGAGCAGTACTTC. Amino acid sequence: CASILGQGIYEQYF.

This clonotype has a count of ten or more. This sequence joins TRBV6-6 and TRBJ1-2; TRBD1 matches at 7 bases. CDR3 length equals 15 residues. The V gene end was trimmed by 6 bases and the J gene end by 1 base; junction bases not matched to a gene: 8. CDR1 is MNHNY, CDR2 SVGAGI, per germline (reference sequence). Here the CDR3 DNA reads TGTGCCAGCAGCAACCGGGACAGAGATAACTATGGCTACACCTTC. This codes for CASSNRDRDNYGYTF.

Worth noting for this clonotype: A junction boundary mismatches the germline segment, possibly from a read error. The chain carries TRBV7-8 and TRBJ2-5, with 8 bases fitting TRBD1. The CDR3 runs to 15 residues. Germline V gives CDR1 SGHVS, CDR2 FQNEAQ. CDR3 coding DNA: TGCGCCAGCAGGACTGCCTCCAGGGGGCCGGAGACCCAGTACTTC. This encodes CASRTASRGPETQYF.